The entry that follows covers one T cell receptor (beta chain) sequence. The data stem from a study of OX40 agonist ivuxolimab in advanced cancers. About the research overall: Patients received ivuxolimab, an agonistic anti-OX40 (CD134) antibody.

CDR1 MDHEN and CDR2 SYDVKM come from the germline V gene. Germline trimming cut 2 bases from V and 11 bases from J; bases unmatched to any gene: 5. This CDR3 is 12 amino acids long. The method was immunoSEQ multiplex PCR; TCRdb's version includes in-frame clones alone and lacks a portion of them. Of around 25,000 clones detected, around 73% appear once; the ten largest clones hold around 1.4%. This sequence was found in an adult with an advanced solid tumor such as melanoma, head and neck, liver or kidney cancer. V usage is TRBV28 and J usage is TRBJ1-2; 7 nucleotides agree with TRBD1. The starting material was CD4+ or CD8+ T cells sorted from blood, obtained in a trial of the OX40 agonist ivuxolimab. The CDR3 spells CASSLRGRRYTF. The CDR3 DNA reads TGTGCCAGCAGTTTAAGGGGGCGCAGGTACACCTTC.